The 10 T cell receptor beta chains listed next were all sequenced from one sample in a study of cytomegalovirus exposure and HLA in healthy donors. The PCR made use of 60 Vbeta and 13 Jbeta primers. Some clones are missing from TCRdb's copy, which holds only in-frame ones; the method was immunoSEQ multiplex PCR. The sample lists 150,000 to 200,000 clones, roughly 87% occurring once. The sequenced sample was PBMCs. The receptors were gathered from a girl between 5 and 17 years old in good health and CMV-seropositive.

The genes are TRBV6-5 and TRBJ1-5; D unclear. Germline assignment: CDR1 MNHEY and CDR2 SVGAGI. Trimming stripped 5 bases from V and 0 bases from J, with 11 bases between. This CDR3 has 15 amino acids. This chain's CDR3 is CASSQEGYSNQPQHF. The DNA for the CDR3 is TGTGCCAGCAGTCAGGAGGGATATAGCAATCAGCCCCAGCATTTT.

The gene calls are TRBV7-3 and TRBJ2-7; the D gene is possibly TRBD1 (6 bases). Trimming cost V 3 bases and J 3 bases, with 15 bases left between them. Germline V lookup: CDR1 SGHTA, CDR2 FQGTGA. CDR3 length equals 15 residues. CDR3 protein: CASSLMGHGNYEQYF. CDR3 DNA: TGTGCCAGCAGCTTGATGGGACACGGGAACTACGAGCAGTACTTC.

There are a few counts of this clone. The genes are TRBV6-4 and TRBJ2-3; the D gene is possibly TRBD2 (6 bases). Germline CDR1 is MRHNA and CDR2 is SNTAGT. V was cut by 4 bases and J by 4 bases, with 12 bases left in between. This CDR3 region has 14 residues. CDR3 in DNA: TGTGCCAGCAGTGTAGAAGGGGAGGCAGATACGCAGTATTTT. Protein: CASSVEGEADTQYF.

V and J are TRBV18 and TRBJ2-7; 7 bases match TRBD2. With V trimmed by 0 bases and J by 6 bases, 11 bases remained unmatched. CDR1 KGHSH and CDR2 LQKENI come from the germline V gene. The CDR3 covers 16 residues. CDR3 bases: TGTGCCAGCTCACCACCTGGTGGGACGGGAGGAGGCGAGCAGTACTTC. Protein: CASSPPGGTGGGEQYF.

V is TRBV30 and J is TRBJ2-1, with a weak D call TRBD2 (5 bases). V was shortened by 4 bases and J by 5 bases, with 24 bases between the two germline ends. This CDR3 is 17 amino acids long. The V gene's germline CDR1 is GTSNPN and CDR2 SVGIG (reference sequence). The CDR3 DNA is TGTGCCTGGACCTCTACCCATGTGGACTCCACGGACAATGAGCAGTTCTTC. Translated, it gives CAWTSTHVDSTDNEQFF.

This chain connects TRBV19 to TRBJ1-4, with D uncertain. In germline, CDR1 is LNHDA, CDR2 SQIVND (reference sequence). The CDR3 runs to 15 residues. Trimming pared 6 bases from V and 2 bases from J, leaving 13 bases between. The CDR3 sequence: CASRPRRGTNEKLFF. The CDR3 nucleotides read TGTGCCAGTAGGCCTCGGCGAGGGACTAATGAAAAACTGTTTTTT.

The gene calls are TRBV6-9 and TRBJ2-2; 7 nucleotides line up with TRBD1. The trim removed 10 bases at V and 7 bases at J, leaving 12 bases unmatched. The germline CDR1 and CDR2 sequences are MNHGY and SVAAGI. There are 14 residues in the CDR3. DNA for the CDR3: TGTGCCACCTCCGGACAGGAGCGAAACGGGGAGCTGTTTTTT. Translating it yields CATSGQERNGELFF.

The J gene is TRBJ2-7, the V gene TRBV7-3; unclear D gene. The CDR3 covers 14 residues. CDR1 and CDR2 from the germline V gene are SGHTA and FQGTGA. Trimming left V 1 base short and J 6 bases short, with 13 bases between. CDR3 residues: CASSLMAEVGEQYF. In DNA form, the CDR3 reads TGTGCCAGCAGCTTAATGGCAGAGGTCGGCGAGCAGTACTTC.

This clone came up a few times. The rearrangement uses TRBV4-3 and TRBJ1-3; perhaps TRBD1 as D (6 bases). The CDR3 runs 18 residues. V lost 0 bases and J 0 bases, leaving 15 bases between the germline ends. Germline V CDR1 and CDR2: LGHNA, YSLEER. The CDR3 reads CASSQDGNRAHSGNTIYF. Here the CDR3 DNA reads TGCGCCAGCAGCCAAGATGGGAACAGGGCCCACTCTGGAAACACCATATATTTT.

This chain joins TRBV7-3 and TRBJ2-2; 9 bases agree with TRBD2. CDR3 length: 16 residues. The V segment lost 3 bases and the J segment 0 bases; nucleotides outside the gene matches: 2. Germline V gene lookup returns CDR1 SGHTA and CDR2 FQGTGA. CDR3 sequence reads: CASSFSGSANTGELFF. The CDR3 bases are TGTGCCAGCAGCTTTAGCGGGAGTGCGAACACCGGGGAGCTGTTTTTT.